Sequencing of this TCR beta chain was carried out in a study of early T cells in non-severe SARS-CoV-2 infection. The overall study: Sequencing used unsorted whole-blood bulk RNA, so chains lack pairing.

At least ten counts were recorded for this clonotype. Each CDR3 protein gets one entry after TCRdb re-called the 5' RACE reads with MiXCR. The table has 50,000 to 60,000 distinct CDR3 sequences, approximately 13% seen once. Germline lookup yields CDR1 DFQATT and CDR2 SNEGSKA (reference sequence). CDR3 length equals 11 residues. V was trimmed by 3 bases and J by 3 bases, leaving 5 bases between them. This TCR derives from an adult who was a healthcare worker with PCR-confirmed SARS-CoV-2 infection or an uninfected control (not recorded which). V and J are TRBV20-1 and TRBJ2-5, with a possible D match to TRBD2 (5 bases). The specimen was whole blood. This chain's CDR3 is CSARGEETQYF. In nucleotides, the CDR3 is TGCAGTGCTAGGGGAGAAGAGACCCAGTACTTC.